This T cell receptor (beta chain) was recorded in a study of T cells in Graves' hyperthyroidism and ophthalmopathy. The trim removed 5 bases at V and 11 bases at J, leaving 17 bases unmatched. CDR1 and CDR2 from the germline V gene are MNHNS and SASEGT. The CDR3 is made up of 15 amino acids. Amplification of TCR beta CDR3 regions was performed using RNA transcripts as template. With the HTBI primer set, the TCR CDR3 went through a first round of RT-PCR. MiXCR, applied by TCRdb to the multiplex PCR reads, yields one record per CDR3 protein. The data hold hundreds of thousands of distinct CDR3 sequences, with about a sixth observed a single time. In this sample, this clonotype turned up a few times.

The TCR originated in a woman under 40 with Graves' hyperthyroidism. The rearrangement uses TRBV6-1 and TRBJ1-2, with TRBD1 matching over 7 bases. The sample was blood. CDR3 amino acids: CASSKFVRDSLGYTF. The CDR3 DNA is TGTGCCAGCAGTAAATTCGTCCGGGACAGCCTAGGGTACACCTTC.